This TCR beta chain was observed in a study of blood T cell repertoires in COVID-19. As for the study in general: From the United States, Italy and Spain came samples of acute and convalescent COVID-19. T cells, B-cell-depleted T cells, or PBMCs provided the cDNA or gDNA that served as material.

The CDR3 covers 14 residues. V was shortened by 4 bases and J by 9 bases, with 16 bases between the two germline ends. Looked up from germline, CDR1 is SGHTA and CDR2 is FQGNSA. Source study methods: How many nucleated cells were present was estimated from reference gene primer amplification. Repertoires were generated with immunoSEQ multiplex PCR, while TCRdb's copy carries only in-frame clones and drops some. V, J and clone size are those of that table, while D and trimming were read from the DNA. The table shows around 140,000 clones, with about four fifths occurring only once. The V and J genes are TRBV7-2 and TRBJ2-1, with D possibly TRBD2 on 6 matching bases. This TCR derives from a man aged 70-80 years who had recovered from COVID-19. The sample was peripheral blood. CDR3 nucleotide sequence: TGTGCCAGCAGCTCCAAAAGCGGGTTGGGTGAGCAGTTCTTC. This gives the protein CASSSKSGLGEQFF.